This T cell receptor beta chain is from a study of CD8 T cells in Susac syndrome. For the study at large: Patients with Susac syndrome were therapy-naive, on corticosteroids, or on intravenous immunoglobulin alone at the time that blood was drawn.

The CDR3 covers 14 residues. CDR1 is SQVTM and CDR2 is ANQGSEA in the germline V gene. The V and J ends lost 4 bases and 0 bases, in that order; junction bases with no gene match: 2. Reverse transcription of about 0.45 to 1 ug RNA was carried out with random hexamers. TCRdb called the immunoSEQ multiplex PCR reads again in MiXCR, with one record for every CDR3 protein. The table includes 100,000 to 150,000 distinct CDR3 sequences, about 95% detected once. Sequencing targeted TCR beta in blood CD8+ and CD4+ T cells. Study conclusions and caveats: Only a relatively small number of individuals were included in the TCR sequencing and HLA analysis.

With regard to this clonotype: Its cognate antigen is unknown.

The chain recombines TRBV29-1 with TRBJ2-7; 11 bases line up with TRBD1. Sequencing input: CD8+ T cells from PBMCs. The clonotype originates from a human donor with Susac syndrome. The CDR3 is CSVAGTGGSYEQYF. CDR3 coding DNA: TGCAGCGTTGCGGGGACAGGGGGCTCCTACGAGCAGTACTTC.